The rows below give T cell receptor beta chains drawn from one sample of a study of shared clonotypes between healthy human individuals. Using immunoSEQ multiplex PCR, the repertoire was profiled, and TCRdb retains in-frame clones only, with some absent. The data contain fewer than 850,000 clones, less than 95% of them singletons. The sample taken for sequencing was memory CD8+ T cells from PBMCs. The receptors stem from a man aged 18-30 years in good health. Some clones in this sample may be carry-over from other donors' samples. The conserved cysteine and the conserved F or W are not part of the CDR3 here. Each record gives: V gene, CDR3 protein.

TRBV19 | ASSIGSLEGVDTEAF
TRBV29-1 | SVGQVEKLF
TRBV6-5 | ASSYTPGRQAGELF
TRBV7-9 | ASSPPGGRVTEAF
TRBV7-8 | ASSPAGGSTSYNEQF
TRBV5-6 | ASSSRWGPTNEKLF
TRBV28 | ASIGQGAYTEAF
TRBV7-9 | ASSLVSNTGELF
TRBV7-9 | ASSLGTSVHEQY
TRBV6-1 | ASSDPGRLGLNTEAF
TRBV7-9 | ASSFSTTGNYGYT
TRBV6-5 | ASSYDGQFYNEQF
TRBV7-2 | ASSLTSGSADTQY
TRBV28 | ASTKGNYGYT
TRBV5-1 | ASSLIGSGELF
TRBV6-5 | ASTDRGISAEQY
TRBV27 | ASSWDRGAKLF
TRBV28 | ASSLWAPTTGLYEQY
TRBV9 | ASSVARGREKLF
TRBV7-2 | ASSLRDNSYEQY
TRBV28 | ASSQGFSGANVLT
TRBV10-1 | ASSVGTDTQY
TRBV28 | ASRKRGQGGEKLF
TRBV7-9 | ASTQGGSGNTIY
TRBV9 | ASSGSGGGGDTQY
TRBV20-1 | SVRRGTQY
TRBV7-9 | ASSPRGALFYEQY
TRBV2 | ASGDPGGEQY
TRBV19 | ASSIDGRYSYNEQF
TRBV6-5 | ASSSSFRGNYGYT
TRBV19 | ASSEGPTLRGEF
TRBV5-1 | ASSLDQGWATEAF
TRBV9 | ASSHPVGSRTGELF
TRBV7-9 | AIALVGYT
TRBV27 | ASSSGGGGTQY
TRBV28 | ASSLLQRSSYNEQF
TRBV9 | ASSVAGRPQETQY
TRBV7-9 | ASSLGSPGEQY
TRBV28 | ASSLAAGWLQSGANVLT
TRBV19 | ASSIIWQGSNQPQH
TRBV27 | ASSVTGTGTTDTQY
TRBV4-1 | ASSGPVFALNYGYT
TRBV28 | ASSFSNQPQH
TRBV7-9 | ASSALQGTGELF
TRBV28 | ASSPWGNGYT
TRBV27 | ASRLGGNEQF